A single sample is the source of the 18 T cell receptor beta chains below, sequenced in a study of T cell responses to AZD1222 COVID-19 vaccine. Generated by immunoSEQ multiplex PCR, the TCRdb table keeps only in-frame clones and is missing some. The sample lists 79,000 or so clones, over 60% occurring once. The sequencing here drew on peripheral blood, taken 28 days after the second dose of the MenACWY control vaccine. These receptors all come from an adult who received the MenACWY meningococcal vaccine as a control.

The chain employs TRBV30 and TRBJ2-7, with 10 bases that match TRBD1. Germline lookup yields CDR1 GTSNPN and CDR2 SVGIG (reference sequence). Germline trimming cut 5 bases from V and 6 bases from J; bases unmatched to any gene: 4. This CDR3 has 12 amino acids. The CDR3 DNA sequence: TGTGCCTGGGGACAGGGGGGAAGCGAGCAGTACTTC. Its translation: CAWGQGGSEQYF.

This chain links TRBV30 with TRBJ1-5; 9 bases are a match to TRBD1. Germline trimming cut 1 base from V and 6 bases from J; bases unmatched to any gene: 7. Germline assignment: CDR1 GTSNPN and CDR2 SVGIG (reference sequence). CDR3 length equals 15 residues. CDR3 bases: TGTGCCTGGAGTGAGGGACAGGGTTTTTTTCAGCCCCAGCATTTT. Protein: CAWSEGQGFFQPQHF.

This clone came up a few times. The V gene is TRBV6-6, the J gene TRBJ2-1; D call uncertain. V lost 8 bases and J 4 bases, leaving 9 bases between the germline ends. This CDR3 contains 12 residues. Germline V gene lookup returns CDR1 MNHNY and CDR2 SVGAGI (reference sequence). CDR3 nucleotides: TGTGCCAGCCGCTCCGGTTACAATGAGCAGTTCTTC. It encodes CASRSGYNEQFF.

The DNA for the CDR3 is TGTGCCAGCAGCTTAGGGACTGGAAACACCATATATTTT. This codes for CASSLGTGNTIYF. The gene calls are TRBV7-8 and TRBJ1-3; D is undetermined. The V end lost 1 base, the J end lost 2 bases, and 3 bases lay between the germline ends. Germline CDR1 is SGHVS and CDR2 is FQNEAQ. This CDR3 has 13 amino acids.

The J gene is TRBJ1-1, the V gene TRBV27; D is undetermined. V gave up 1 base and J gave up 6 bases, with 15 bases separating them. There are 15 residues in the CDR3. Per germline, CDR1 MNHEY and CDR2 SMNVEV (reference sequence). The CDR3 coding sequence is TGTGCCAGCAGTTTATACCCCCCACGGGCTGCTGAAGCTTTCTTT. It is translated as CASSLYPPRAAEAFF.

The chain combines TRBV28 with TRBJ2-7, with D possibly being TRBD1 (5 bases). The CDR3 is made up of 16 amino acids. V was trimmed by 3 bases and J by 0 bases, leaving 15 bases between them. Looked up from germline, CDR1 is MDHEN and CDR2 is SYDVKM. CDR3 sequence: CASSLGRFAGSYEQYF. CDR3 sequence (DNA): TGTGCCAGCAGTTTGGGGCGGTTCGCCGGCTCCTACGAGCAGTACTTC.

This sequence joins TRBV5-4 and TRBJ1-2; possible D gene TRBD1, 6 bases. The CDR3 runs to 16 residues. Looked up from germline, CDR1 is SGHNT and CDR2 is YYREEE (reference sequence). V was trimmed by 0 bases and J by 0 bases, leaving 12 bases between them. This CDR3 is CASSLDREIANYGYTF. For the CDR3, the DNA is TGTGCCAGCAGCTTGGACAGGGAAATAGCTAACTATGGCTACACCTTC.

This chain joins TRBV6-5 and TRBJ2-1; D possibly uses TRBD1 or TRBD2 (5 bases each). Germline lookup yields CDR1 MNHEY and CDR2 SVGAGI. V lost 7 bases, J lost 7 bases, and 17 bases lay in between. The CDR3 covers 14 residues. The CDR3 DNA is TGTGCCAGCACCTTAGGCCCGGGGCCTAATGAGCAGTTCTTC. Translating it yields CASTLGPGPNEQFF.

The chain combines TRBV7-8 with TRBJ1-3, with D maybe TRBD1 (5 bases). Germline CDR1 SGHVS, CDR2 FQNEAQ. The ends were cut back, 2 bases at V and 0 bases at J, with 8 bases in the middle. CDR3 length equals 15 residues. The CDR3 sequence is CASSLNRISGNTIYF. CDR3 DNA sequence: TGTGCCAGCAGCTTAAACAGGATCTCTGGAAACACCATATATTTT.

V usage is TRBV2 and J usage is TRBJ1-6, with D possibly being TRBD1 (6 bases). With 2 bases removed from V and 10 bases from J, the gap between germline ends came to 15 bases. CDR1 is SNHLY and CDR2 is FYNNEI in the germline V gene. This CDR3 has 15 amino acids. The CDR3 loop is CASSESGADRSPLHF. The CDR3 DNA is TGTGCCAGCAGTGAATCGGGGGCGGATCGCTCACCCCTCCACTTT.

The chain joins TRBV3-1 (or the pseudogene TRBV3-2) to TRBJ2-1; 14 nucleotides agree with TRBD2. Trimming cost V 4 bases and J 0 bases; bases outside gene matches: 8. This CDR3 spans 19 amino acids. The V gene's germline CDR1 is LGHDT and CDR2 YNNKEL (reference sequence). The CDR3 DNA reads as TGTGCCAGCAGCCCCAACGGACTAGCGGGAGGCGTCTCCTACAATGAGCAGTTCTTC. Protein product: CASSPNGLAGGVSYNEQFF.

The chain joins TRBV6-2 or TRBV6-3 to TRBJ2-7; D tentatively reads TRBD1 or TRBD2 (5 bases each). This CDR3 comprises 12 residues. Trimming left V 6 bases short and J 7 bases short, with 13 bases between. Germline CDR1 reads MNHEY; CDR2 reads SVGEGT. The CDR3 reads CASSSGTIEQYF. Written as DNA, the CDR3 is TGTGCCAGCAGCTCCGGGACGATTGAGCAGTACTTC.

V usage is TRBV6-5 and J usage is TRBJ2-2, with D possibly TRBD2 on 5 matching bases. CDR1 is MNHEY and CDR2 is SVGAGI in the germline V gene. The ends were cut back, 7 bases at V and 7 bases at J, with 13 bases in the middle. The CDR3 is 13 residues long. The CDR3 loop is CASTRRADGELFF. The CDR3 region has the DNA TGTGCCAGCACCCGGCGGGCAGACGGGGAGCTGTTTTTT.

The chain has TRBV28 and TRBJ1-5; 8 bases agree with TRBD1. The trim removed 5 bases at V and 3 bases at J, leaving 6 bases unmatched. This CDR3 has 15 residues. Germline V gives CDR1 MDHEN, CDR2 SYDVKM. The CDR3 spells CASSPRDRTNQPQHF. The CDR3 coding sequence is TGTGCCAGCAGTCCTCGGGACAGGACCAATCAGCCCCAGCATTTT. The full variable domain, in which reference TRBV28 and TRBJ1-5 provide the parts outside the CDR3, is DVKVTQSSRYLVKRTGEKVFLECVQDMDHENMFWYRQDPGLGLRLIYFSYDVKMKEKGDIPEGYSVSREKKERFSLILESASTNQTSMYLCASSPRDRTNQPQHFGDGTRLSIL.

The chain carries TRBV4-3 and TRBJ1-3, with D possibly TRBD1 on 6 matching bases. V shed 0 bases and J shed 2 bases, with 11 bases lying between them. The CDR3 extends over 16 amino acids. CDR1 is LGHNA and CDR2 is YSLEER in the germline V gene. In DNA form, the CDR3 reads TGCGCCAGCAGCCAAGACGGGGGGGCTGCTGGAAACACCATATATTTT. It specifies CASSQDGGAAGNTIYF.

CDR3 amino acids: CASSTRPGQPLHF. CDR3 DNA sequence: TGTGCCAGCAGCACTCGACCCGGCCAACCCCTCCACTTT. The chain is built from TRBV27 and TRBJ1-6; D uncertain. The V gene's germline CDR1 is MNHEY and CDR2 SMNVEV (reference sequence). This CDR3 has 13 amino acids. The V end was cut by 6 bases, the J end by 12 bases, with 15 bases between.

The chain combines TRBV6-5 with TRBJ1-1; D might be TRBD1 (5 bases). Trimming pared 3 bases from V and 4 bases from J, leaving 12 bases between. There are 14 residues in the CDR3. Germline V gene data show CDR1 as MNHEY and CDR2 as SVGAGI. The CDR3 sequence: CASSYQGWGTEAFF. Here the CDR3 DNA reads TGTGCCAGCAGTTATCAGGGCTGGGGCACTGAAGCTTTCTTT.

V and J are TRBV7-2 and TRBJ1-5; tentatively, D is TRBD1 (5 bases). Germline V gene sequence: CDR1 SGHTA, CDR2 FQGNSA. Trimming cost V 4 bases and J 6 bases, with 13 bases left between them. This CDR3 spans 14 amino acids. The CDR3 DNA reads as TGTGCCAGCAGCTCCGCAGGCGGGGCTCAGCCCCAGCATTTT. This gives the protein CASSSAGGAQPQHF.